The present T cell receptor beta chain was sequenced within a study of beta chain features in type 1 diabetes. Notes on the study in general: In type 1 diabetes patients, VDJ junctions had fewer insertions; deletions at these junctions were more frequent.

Expressed TCRB transcripts were sequenced because the entire RNA isolate underwent reverse transcription. The method was immunoSEQ multiplex PCR; TCRdb's version includes in-frame clones alone and lacks a portion of them. The sample carries 850,000 to 900,000 clones, roughly 17% recorded once. In this sample, this clone turned up a few times. As yet, its antigen is unknown. Germline V gene sequence: CDR1 SGHAT, CDR2 FQNNGV. Trimming pared 4 bases from V and 7 bases from J, leaving 20 bases between. The CDR3 covers 15 residues. V and J are TRBV11-2 and TRBJ2-7; D ambiguous. This clonotype originated in a woman aged 18-29 years in good health. Sequenced: naive CD4+ T cells from blood. CDR3 sequence (DNA): TGTGCCAGCAGCTCTAGTCCCCTAAGCACCCGGGAGCAGTACTTC. Protein: CASSSSPLSTREQYF. Combining the CDR3 with reference TRBV11-2 and TRBJ2-7 gives the whole variable domain EAGVAQSPRYKIIEKRQSVAFWCNPISGHATLYWYQQILGQGPKLLIQFQNNGVVDDSQLPKDRFSAERLKGVDSTLKIQPAKLEDSAVYLCASSSSPLSTREQYFGPGTRLTVT.